Below, 28 T cell receptor beta chains from the same sample are listed, as sequenced in a study of cytomegalovirus exposure and HLA in healthy donors. With 60 Vbeta and 13 Jbeta primers, the PCR was carried out. Clones were read by immunoSEQ multiplex PCR, and TCRdb kept only the in-frame ones, dropping some. This sample has a few hundred thousand clones, with 60% to 85% found just once. The material sequenced was PBMCs. These receptors were taken from a man aged 35 to 55 in good health and CMV-seronegative.

The V call is TRBV4-3, the J call TRBJ1-1, with 9 bases fitting TRBD1. The V segment lost 3 bases and the J segment 4 bases; nucleotides outside the gene matches: 9. Germline loops: CDR1 LGHNA, CDR2 YSLEER. This CDR3 spans 16 amino acids. The DNA of the CDR3 is TGCGCCAGCAGCCAGGGAACAGGGGGCTACGGCACTGAAGCTTTCTTT. It encodes CASSQGTGGYGTEAFF.

This clone was recorded once. This chain joins TRBV7-9 and TRBJ1-1, with 10 bases matching TRBD1. V was pared by 2 bases and J by 5 bases, with 5 bases of the junction left unmatched. Germline CDR1 and CDR2: SEHNR and FQNEAQ (reference sequence). The CDR3 totals 15 residues. The CDR3 region is CASSLQTGGHTEAFF. Written as DNA, the CDR3 is TGTGCCAGCAGCTTACAGACAGGGGGCCATACTGAAGCTTTCTTT.

V is TRBV10-3 and J is TRBJ1-5; D might be TRBD1 (6 bases). The CDR3 is 14 amino acids. V was cut by 7 bases and J by 3 bases, with 13 bases left in between. Germline assignment: CDR1 ENHRY and CDR2 SYGVKD. Here the CDR3 DNA reads TGTGCCATCAAGCTTACAGGGACCAATCAGCCCCAGCATTTT. Translation: CAIKLTGTNQPQHF.

The V and J genes are TRBV11-2 and TRBJ2-7; D is unresolved. Germline CDR1 reads SGHAT; CDR2 reads FQNNGV. This CDR3 has 11 amino acids. V was pared by 5 bases and J by 3 bases, with 5 bases between. In DNA, the CDR3 is TGTGCCAGCAGCCCTTACTACGAGCAGTACTTC. Protein: CASSPYYEQYF.

This clone was seen more than once but under ten times. The chain employs TRBV5-6 and TRBJ2-3; TRBD2 matches 12 bases. The trim removed 3 bases at V and 4 bases at J, leaving 6 bases unmatched. There are 16 residues in the CDR3. Per the germline V gene, CDR1 is SGHDT and CDR2 is YYEEEE. The DNA for the CDR3 is TGTGCCAGCAGCTCCCTAGCGGGGGGGCCTGCAGATACGCAGTATTTT. This codes for CASSSLAGGPADTQYF. The full variable domain, completed using reference TRBV5-6 and TRBJ2-3, is DAGVTQSPTHLIKTRGQQVTLRCSPKSGHDTVSWYQQALGQGPQFIFQYYEEEERQRGNFPDRFSGHQFPNYSSELNVNALLLGDSALYLCASSSLAGGPADTQYFGPGTRLTVL.

This sequence joins TRBV7-9 and TRBJ1-5; 10 positions match TRBD1. The CDR3 extends over 15 amino acids. Germline-derived CDR1 and CDR2 are SEHNR and FQNEAQ (reference sequence). The V gene end was trimmed by 5 bases and the J gene end by 3 bases; junction bases not matched to a gene: 4. The CDR3 loop is CASSRTGGFNQPQHF. DNA of the CDR3: TGTGCCAGCAGCCGGACAGGGGGTTTCAATCAGCCCCAGCATTTT.

This clone was counted a few times. The chain recombines TRBV5-6 with TRBJ1-5; 7 bases agree with TRBD1. V dropped 0 bases and J dropped 7; count of bases not matched to a gene: 10. Looked up from germline, CDR1 is SGHDT and CDR2 is YYEEEE. CDR3 length: 16 amino acids. The CDR3 region has the DNA TGTGCCAGCAGCTTGGGACAGGGTGTGTTGAAGCAGCCCCAGCATTTT. It yields the protein CASSLGQGVLKQPQHF.

J is TRBJ2-3 and V is TRBV9; D remains ambiguous. Trimming left V 1 base short and J 0 bases short, with 9 bases between. The CDR3 has 15 residues. From germline, CDR1 is SGDLS and CDR2 YYNGEE. The chain's CDR3 is CASSVNGLSTDTQYF. The DNA of the CDR3 is TGTGCCAGCAGCGTAAACGGGTTGAGCACAGATACGCAGTATTTT. The full variable domain, completed using reference TRBV9 and TRBJ2-3, is DSGVTQTPKHLITATGQRVTLRCSPRSGDLSVYWYQQSLDQGLQFLIQYYNGEERAKGNILERFSAQQFPDLHSELNLSSLELGDSALYFCASSVNGLSTDTQYFGPGTRLTVL.

This chain connects TRBV5-3 to TRBJ2-1; D is perhaps TRBD2 (6 bases). TRBV5-3 is designated an ORF whose function remains uncertain. V lost 2 bases, J lost 5 bases, and 20 bases lay in between. The CDR3 consists of 17 residues. The CDR3 nucleotides read TGTGCCAGAAGCTTTATTAGAGGAAGCGGGCAGGACAATGAGCAGTTCTTC. Its protein is CARSFIRGSGQDNEQFF.

V and J are TRBV6-1 and TRBJ1-1; 7 bases are shared with TRBD1. CDR1 MNHNS and CDR2 SASEGT come from the germline V gene. This CDR3 comprises 13 residues. V trimming: 5 bases; J trimming: 6 bases; junction bases outside the gene matches: 6. The CDR3 DNA sequence: TGTGCCAGCAGTAGACAGGGATCACCTGAAGCTTTCTTT. This encodes CASSRQGSPEAFF.

The chain recombines TRBV9 with TRBJ1-4; possible D gene TRBD1, 6 bases. The CDR3 totals 14 residues. The V gene lost 4 bases and the J gene lost 5 bases, with 12 bases spanning the gap. The germline V gene encodes CDR1 SGDLS and CDR2 YYNGEE. DNA for the CDR3: TGTGCCAGCAGCCAGGGACATAGGAATGAAAAACTGTTTTTT. Translating gives CASSQGHRNEKLFF.

The chain combines TRBV18 with TRBJ2-7, with a tentative D call TRBD1 (5 bases). This CDR3 spans 11 amino acids. CDR1 is KGHSH, CDR2 LQKENI, per germline. Trimming took off 6 bases at V and 7 bases at J, with 10 bases between the two ends. CDR3: CASSLKGEQYF. In nucleotides, the CDR3 is TGTGCCAGCTCCCTAAAGGGGGAGCAGTACTTC.

The sample holds one count of this clone. The chain employs TRBV7-9 and TRBJ2-7; TRBD1 matches 9 bases. With V trimmed by 6 bases and J by 3 bases, 3 bases remained unmatched. Germline values: CDR1 SEHNR, CDR2 FQNEAQ (reference sequence). The CDR3 totals 13 residues. The DNA for the CDR3 is TGTGCCAGCAGGGGACAGGGTTTCTACGAGCAGTACTTC. It encodes CASRGQGFYEQYF.

CDR3 nucleotides: TGTGCCAGCATGGGCGGGAGGGCCCCAGATACGCAGTATTTT. As protein: CASMGGRAPDTQYF. This chain uses TRBV2 with TRBJ2-3; 9 bases map to TRBD2. Germline V gene data show CDR1 as SNHLY and CDR2 as FYNNEI. CDR3 length equals 14 residues. Trimming took 7 bases from V and 4 from J; bases not matched to a gene: 6.

This clone is a singleton in its sample. The chain is built from TRBV7-9 and TRBJ1-1, with D perhaps TRBD1 (6 bases). CDR1 is SEHNR and CDR2 is FQNEAQ in the germline V gene (reference sequence). With 5 bases removed from V and 2 bases from J, the gap between germline ends came to 12 bases. The CDR3 runs to 14 residues. The CDR3 DNA is TGTGCCAGCAGCGGAGTTGGGGGCAACACTGAAGCTTTCTTT. Its translation: CASSGVGGNTEAFF.

The chain uses TRBV7-9 and TRBJ1-2; 9 bases are a match to TRBD1. The CDR3 loop spans 14 amino acids. J was trimmed by 8 bases and V by 5 bases; bases with no gene match: 9. Germline CDR1 is SEHNR and CDR2 is FQNEAQ (reference sequence). CDR3 sequence (DNA): TGTGCCAGCAGCCGAACAGGGGGCACGAGAGGCTACACCTTC. Translating gives CASSRTGGTRGYTF.

This clone has more than one count but fewer than ten. This sequence joins TRBV4-3 and TRBJ2-1; D may be TRBD2 (5 bases). Germline-derived CDR1 and CDR2 are LGHNA and YSLEER. Trimming removed 1 base from V and 8 bases from J, with 9 bases in between. CDR3 size: 13 residues. CDR3 DNA sequence: TGCGCCAGCAGCCAAGGACGGCGGGATGAGCAGTTCTTC. Amino acid sequence: CASSQGRRDEQFF.

DNA for the CDR3: TGTGCCAGCAGTGAAAGCGGGGGGGCCGGAGATACGCAGTATTTT. Translation gives CASSESGGAGDTQYF. The rearrangement links TRBV6-4 to TRBJ2-3; 10 bases map to TRBD2. The V and J ends lost 3 bases and 5 bases, in that order; junction bases with no gene match: 5. This CDR3 region has 15 residues. Germline V gives CDR1 MRHNA, CDR2 SNTAGT.

The genes are TRBV6-6 and TRBJ1-2; the D gene is possibly TRBD1 (5 bases). With 5 bases removed from V and 3 bases from J, the gap between germline ends came to 16 bases. The CDR3 has 15 amino acids. CDR1 and CDR2 (germline): MNHNY, SVGAGI (reference sequence). The CDR3 bases are TGTGCCAGCAGTCACGACTCAACAGGTTACTATGGCTACACCTTC. It yields the protein CASSHDSTGYYGYTF.

The chain carries TRBV7-9 and TRBJ2-7; 7 bases agree with TRBD2. Looked up from germline, CDR1 is SEHNR and CDR2 is FQNEAQ (reference sequence). This CDR3 has 14 residues. V dropped 8 bases and J dropped 5; count of bases not matched to a gene: 12. The CDR3 DNA is TGTGCCAGCGGGGGGGGAGACTTGATCCACGAGCAGTACTTC. This gives the protein CASGGGDLIHEQYF.

The chain uses TRBV5-4 and TRBJ2-2; D is unresolved. V was shortened by 0 bases and J by 5 bases, with 5 bases between the two germline ends. CDR1 is SGHNT, CDR2 YYREEE, per germline (reference sequence). This CDR3 has 13 amino acids. This CDR3 reads CASSLESTGELFF. The CDR3 DNA reads as TGTGCCAGCAGCTTGGAATCAACCGGGGAGCTGTTTTTT.

As regards this clone: A read error may produce the germline difference seen at one junction end. The chain uses TRBV7-9 and TRBJ1-4, with a possible D match to TRBD1 (5 bases). CDR1 and CDR2 from the germline V gene are SEHNR and FQNEAQ (reference sequence). The CDR3 sequence is 12 residues long. The CDR3 spells CSSSLGAGILFF. In nucleotides, the CDR3 is TGTTCCAGCAGCTTAGGGGCAGGTATACTGTTTTTT.

The chain employs TRBV9 and TRBJ1-3; D remains ambiguous. Trimming removed 2 bases from V and 11 bases from J, with 17 bases in between. The CDR3 loop spans 14 amino acids. The V gene's germline CDR1 is SGDLS and CDR2 YYNGEE. CDR3 coding DNA: TGTGCCAGCAGCGTTAGTTGGGCTACCGCTGCCATATATTTT. This encodes CASSVSWATAAIYF.

This sequence joins TRBV28 and TRBJ2-5; 9 bases are shared with TRBD2. Trimming removed 7 bases from V and 3 bases from J; junction bases left unmatched: 3. The germline V gene encodes CDR1 MDHEN and CDR2 SYDVKM. The CDR3 is 13 residues long. As DNA, the CDR3 is TGTGCCAGCACCAGGACTAGCGAAGAGACCCAGTACTTC. It is translated as CASTRTSEETQYF. Based on the CDR3 plus reference TRBV28 and TRBJ2-5, the full variable domain is DVKVTQSSRYLVKRTGEKVFLECVQDMDHENMFWYRQDPGLGLRLIYFSYDVKMKEKGDIPEGYSVSREKKERFSLILESASTNQTSMYLCASTRTSEETQYFGPGTRLLVL.

The V gene is TRBV29-1, the J gene TRBJ2-1; possible D gene TRBD2, 5 bases. The V and J ends lost 4 bases and 5 bases respectively, with 21 bases between them. The germline V gene encodes CDR1 SQVTM and CDR2 ANQGSEA. This CDR3 is built from 16 residues. CDR3 sequence reads: CSVGEWRVLPDNEQFF. Here the CDR3 DNA reads TGCAGCGTTGGGGAGTGGAGAGTCCTCCCAGACAATGAGCAGTTCTTC.

This clone was seen a single time. CDR3 sequence reads: CASSLQTGNTEAFF. The CDR3 DNA reads TGTGCCAGCAGCCTCCAGACGGGTAACACTGAAGCTTTCTTT. The chain links TRBV7-2 to TRBJ1-1, with D unclear. Trimming removed 5 bases from V and 2 bases from J, with 12 bases in between. CDR1 SGHTA and CDR2 FQGNSA come from the germline V gene. CDR3 size: 14 residues. Looking up the rest from reference TRBV7-2 and TRBJ1-1 gives the full variable domain: GAGVSQSPSNKVTEKGKDVELRCDPISGHTALYWYRQSLGQGLEFLIYFQGNSAPDKSGLPSDRFSAERTGGSVSTLTIQRTQQEDSAVYLCASSLQTGNTEAFFGQGTRLTVV.

This clone has only a few counts. This chain joins TRBV4-1 and TRBJ1-2; 9 nucleotides line up with TRBD1. The CDR3 totals 15 residues. The V and J ends lost 4 bases and 6 bases, in that order; junction bases with no gene match: 9. The germline CDR1 and CDR2 sequences are MGHRA and YSYEKL. CDR3 loop: CASSLPRDRANGYTF. The CDR3, as DNA: TGCGCCAGCAGCCTGCCCCGGGACAGGGCGAATGGCTACACCTTC.

A word on this clone: The junction and the germline gene differ at one end; a read error may be behind it. This chain joins TRBV27 and TRBJ2-1, with 10 bases that match TRBD2. Per the germline V gene, CDR1 is MNHEY and CDR2 is SMNVEV (reference sequence). The CDR3 contains 14 residues. The chain's CDR3 is CASILLAGGNEQFF. CDR3 bases: TGTGCCAGCATTTTATTAGCGGGAGGCAATGAGCAGTTCTTC.